This T cell receptor beta chain was retrieved from a study of beta chain features in type 1 diabetes. Across the study: Age, gender and cell yields were similar between patients and healthy donors.

Only a few counts were recorded for this clone. Its antigen is unidentified. General observations from the study: High-TCR-expressing cells could be over-represented by cDNA sequencing. The study notes PCR might favor shorter templates equally in patients and controls.

Sequencing targeted expressed TCRB transcripts, as all isolated RNA had been reverse transcribed. Assay used: immunoSEQ multiplex PCR; TCRdb lists only in-frame clones, some missing. The sample contains about 330,000 clones, about 11% of which appear only once. This receptor was identified in a woman in her twenties or thirties in good health. Material: naive CD4+ T cells from blood.

CDR3 bases: TGTGCCAGCAGTGCTGGCCCTTTGGGACTAGCGGGAGGGCCCCAAAACATTCAGTACTTC. Translation gives CASSAGPLGLAGGPQNIQYF. The V call is TRBV28, the J call TRBJ2-4; 16 bases map to TRBD2. The CDR3 loop spans 20 amino acids. The V and J ends lost 5 bases and 5 bases, in that order; junction bases with no gene match: 15. From germline, CDR1 is MDHEN and CDR2 SYDVKM.